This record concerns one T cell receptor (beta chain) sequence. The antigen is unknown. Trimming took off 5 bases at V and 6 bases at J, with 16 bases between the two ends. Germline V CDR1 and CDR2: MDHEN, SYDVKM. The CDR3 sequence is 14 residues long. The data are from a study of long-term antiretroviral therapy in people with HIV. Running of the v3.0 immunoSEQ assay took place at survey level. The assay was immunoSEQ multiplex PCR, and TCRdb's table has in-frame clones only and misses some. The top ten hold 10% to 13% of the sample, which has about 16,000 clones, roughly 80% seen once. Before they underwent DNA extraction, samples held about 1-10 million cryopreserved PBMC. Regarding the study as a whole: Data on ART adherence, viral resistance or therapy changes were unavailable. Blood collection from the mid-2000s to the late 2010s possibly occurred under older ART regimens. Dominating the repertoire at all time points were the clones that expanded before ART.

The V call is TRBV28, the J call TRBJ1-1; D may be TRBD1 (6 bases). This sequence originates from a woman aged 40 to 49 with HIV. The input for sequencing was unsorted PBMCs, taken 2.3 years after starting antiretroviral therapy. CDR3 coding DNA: TGTGCCAGCAGTGGTAGGGGGGGTAGGTCTGAAGCTTTCTTT. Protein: CASSGRGGRSEAFF.